Detailed here is one T cell receptor beta chain. There is no known antigen for this receptor. The data stem from a study of human CD8 memory T cell subsets (TCRdb year 2020). Concerning the study at large: To assess how stem-like (TSTEM), progenitor exhausted-like (TPEX) and effector memory CD8+ T cell subsets are clonally related, the TCRbeta repertoires of these three subsets were compared. Roughly 6 donors each provided TSTEM, TPEX and effector memory subsets, from which TCRbeta repertoires were obtained.

A Human TCR Profiling Kit was used to prepare UMI-labeled 5' RACE TCRbeta libraries. Every TCRbeta library was prepared in parallel with an identical number of PCR cycles. The study's processing was this. The number of functional CDR3beta clonotypes in each TCRbeta library ranged from roughly 2,900 to 20,000. UMI extraction and consensus assembly used MIGEC 1.2.9, requiring at least three reads per UMI. In-frame CDR3beta repertoires were extracted with MiXCR 3.0.3. After each sample was downsampled to 42,000 randomly selected UMIs, diversity metrics were computed in VDJtools 1.2.1. Repertoire overlap metrics D, R and F2 were calculated in VDJtools for the top 3,000 clones of each sample pair. TCRdb reprocessed the raw reads; every CDR3 protein sequence is a single record, and DNA is not supplied. The V and J calls shown here were made by TCRdb, not taken from the authors' results. The sample table gives under 20,000 distinct CDR3 sequences. About 5% of the sample is taken by the ten largest.

What the work shows at the level of the full study, not this receptor alone: Chao1 estimates suggested greater repertoire diversity in TSTEM than in TPEX subsets, potentially reflecting a broader range of specificities. Similarly high normalized Shannon-Wiener diversity was shown by TSTEM and TPEX subsets, whereas comparatively lower diversity was seen in effector memory subsets. Although both stem-like subsets shared clonotypes with effector memory cells, the overlap between TSTEM and TPEX repertoires was minimal, suggesting distinct antigen spectra for the TSTEM and TPEX subsets. Only TCRbeta chains were sequenced, and repertoire comparisons were based on six donors, with testing performed by paired t-tests and Bonferroni correction.

The CDR3 covers 16 residues, taking in both the cysteine and the phenylalanine. No nucleotide data were recorded. Peripheral blood mononuclear cells were isolated from healthy donor buffy coats by density gradient separation. The study enriched total CD8+ T cells through negative magnetic separation using EasySep or MojoSort CD8+ T cell isolation kits. An RNeasy Mini Kit was used to extract total RNA from duplicate vials of 150,000 sorted CD8+ T cells per subset. PBMCs were used either fresh or after cryopreservation in fetal bovine serum containing 10% DMSO. Fluorescence-activated cell sorting on a FACSAria III was used to sort the CD8+ T cell subsets to purity.

The receptor was derived from a human donor in good health. The source material was CD8+ T cells from PBMCs. Recombination connected TRBV12-3 or TRBV12-4 to TRBJ1-2; TCRdb's assignment of TRBD1 cannot be checked, as there is no DNA. This receptor carries the CDR3 CASSLEQAGRREGYTF.